This entry lists 7 T cell receptor beta chains sequenced from one sample in a study of blood T cell repertoires in COVID-19. Method: immunoSEQ multiplex PCR; TCRdb's copy keeps in-frame clones and lacks some. The sample gives roughly 70,000 clones, roughly four fifths of which show up once; about 15% is in the top ten. Sequenced input: peripheral blood. These receptors were taken from a man in his fifties or sixties with COVID-19, enrolled during active disease.

V and J are TRBV4-1 and TRBJ2-5, with 8 bases identical to TRBD2. V dropped 4 bases and J dropped 3; count of bases not matched to a gene: 7. Germline assignment: CDR1 MGHRA and CDR2 YSYEKL. The CDR3 extends over 15 amino acids. The CDR3, as DNA: TGCGCCAGCAGCCGAATCAGGACTAGCAAAGAGACCCAGTACTTC. It specifies CASSRIRTSKETQYF.

The genes are TRBV30 and TRBJ2-3, with TRBD1 matching over 7 bases. With 0 bases clipped from V and 2 bases from J, the junction kept 5 bases outside the gene matches. This CDR3 contains 15 residues. Germline V gene lookup returns CDR1 GTSNPN and CDR2 SVGIG (reference sequence). CDR3 in DNA: TGTGCCTGGAGTGTACAAGGGGGCCCCACAGATACGCAGTATTTT. As protein: CAWSVQGGPTDTQYF.

This clone appeared a few times. The chain combines TRBV7-3 with TRBJ2-3, with 10 bases identical to TRBD1. The germline CDR1 and CDR2 sequences are SGHTA and FQGTGA. The CDR3 runs 14 residues. The V gene end was trimmed by 5 bases and the J gene end by 5 bases; junction bases not matched to a gene: 4. CDR3 in amino acids: CASSDRGQRDTQYF. The CDR3 DNA is TGTGCCAGCAGCGACAGGGGGCAGAGAGATACGCAGTATTTT.

V usage is TRBV13 and J usage is TRBJ2-5; no firm D call. Germline V gene sequence: CDR1 PRHDT, CDR2 FYEKMQ (reference sequence). This CDR3 has 14 amino acids. V lost 3 bases and J 2 bases, leaving 10 bases between the germline ends. DNA for the CDR3: TGTGCCAGCAGCTTCCGACTTGTTCAAGAGACCCAGTACTTC. Translation gives CASSFRLVQETQYF. The complete variable domain, with remaining parts taken from reference TRBV13 and TRBJ2-5, reads AAGVIQSPRHLIKEKRETATLKCYPIPRHDTVYWYQQGPGQDPQFLISFYEKMQSDKGSIPDRFSAQQFSDYHSELNMSSLELGDSALYFCASSFRLVQETQYFGPGTRLLVL.

DNA for the CDR3: TGTGCCAGTAGTCTGTCTGACAGGCTCGGTTCACCCCTCCACTTT. Protein sequence: CASSLSDRLGSPLHF. V gene TRBV19 combines with J gene TRBJ1-6, with D possibly TRBD1 on 6 matching bases. Germline CDR1 and CDR2: LNHDA and SQIVND (reference sequence). The CDR3 totals 15 residues. The V gene lost 5 bases and the J gene lost 9 bases, with 17 bases spanning the gap.

Only a few counts were recorded for this clone. V usage is TRBV7-3 and J usage is TRBJ2-7, with TRBD1 as a possible D gene (6 bases). Germline assignment: CDR1 SGHTA and CDR2 FQGTGA. V was shortened by 3 bases and J by 7 bases, with 19 bases between the two germline ends. This CDR3 spans 15 amino acids. The CDR3 sequence is CASSLGAASLQEQYF. The CDR3 DNA reads as TGTGCCAGCAGCTTGGGGGCAGCTTCCCTTCAAGAGCAGTACTTC.

A remark on this clone: This CDR3 is also generated by other DNA sequences in the sample. This chain links TRBV7-9 with TRBJ1-5, with D tentatively TRBD1 (5 bases). The germline CDR1 and CDR2 sequences are SEHNR and FQNEAQ (reference sequence). Trimming pared 0 bases from V and 2 bases from J, leaving 5 bases between. The CDR3 is 14 residues long. The CDR3 sequence is CASSLATGNQPQHF. In nucleotides, the CDR3 is TGTGCCAGCAGCTTAGCGACAGGCAATCAGCCCCAGCATTTT.